Included here is one T cell receptor beta chain sequence, with context. The record originates from a study of blood T cell repertoires in COVID-19. For the study at large: Material from acute and convalescent COVID-19 was sourced from the United States, Italy and Spain. The analysed material was cDNA or gDNA that came from T cells, B-cell-depleted T cells, or PBMCs.

The germline gives CDR1 LNHDA, CDR2 SQIVND (reference sequence). This CDR3 has 15 amino acids. Trimming took 4 bases from V and 0 from J, leaving 10 bases between them. In the original workflow: Researchers report that nucleated cell counts were estimated from reference gene primer amplification. Produced via immunoSEQ multiplex PCR; TCRdb's table is partial and in-frame only. Clone size and the V and J calls come from that table; the DNA yielded D and trimming. This repertoire shows 150,000 or so clones, around four fifths found once; its top ten account for around 7.6%. This clonotype was obtained from a man aged 35 to 55 who had recovered from COVID-19. The sample was peripheral blood. The chain carries TRBV19 and TRBJ1-5; D remains ambiguous. For the CDR3, the DNA is TGTGCCAGTAGTACCCAGGCTTATAGCAATCAGCCCCAGCATTTT. Amino acid sequence: CASSTQAYSNQPQHF.